These T cell receptor beta chains were read from a single sample in a study of blood T cell repertoires in COVID-19. The data were produced by immunoSEQ multiplex PCR, yet TCRdb's version contains in-frame clones alone and is incomplete. In the table there are roughly 46,000 clones, approximately 83% of which are singletons. Material: peripheral blood. Receptors were obtained from a human donor in a cohort sampled during active COVID-19. The donor label of this sample is uncertain. CDR3s include the opening cysteine and the closing phenylalanine or tryptophan. Each record gives: clone size, V gene, D gene, J gene, CDR3 DNA, CDR3 protein. D genes are given only for firm matches. The listing skips clone size in some rows; elsewhere it reads once, few, many or a size class.

.	TRBV5-5	.	TRBJ2-3	TGTGCCAGCAGCCGGGGGGCCCCCTCCACAGATACGCAGTATTTT	CASSRGAPSTDTQYF
.	TRBV14	.	TRBJ1-2	TGTGCCAGCAGCCAAGATAGAACGGGAGGCTACACCTTC	CASSQDRTGGYTF
.	TRBV25-1	TRBD1	TRBJ1-6	TGTGCCAGCAGTGGGACAGGGAATTCACCCCTCCACTTT	CASSGTGNSPLHF
few	TRBV6-5	.	TRBJ1-2	TGTGCCAGCAGTTACTCGTGGGGTAGTGAGGGCTATGGCTACACCTTC	CASSYSWGSEGYGYTF
.	TRBV5-5	TRBD2	TRBJ2-4	TGTGCCAGCAGCTTGGTTGGGACTAGCGGTCCCAAAAACATTCAGTACTTC	CASSLVGTSGPKNIQYF
.	TRBV29-1	TRBD1	TRBJ1-1	TGCAGCGTTGCCCCTACAGGGGGCGCGGCTTTCTTT	CSVAPTGGAAFF
.	TRBV19	TRBD1	TRBJ1-5	TGTGCCAGTAGTGGGACAGGGGGCTTTCAGCCCCAGCATTTT	CASSGTGGFQPQHF
.	TRBV23-1	TRBD1	TRBJ2-1	TGCGCCAGCAGTCGCCAGAATCCGGGACAGGGGGCCTACGGGCAGTTCTTC	CASSRQNPGQGAYGQFF
.	TRBV4-2	.	TRBJ2-1	TGTGCCAGCAGCTCCGCCGGGGAGCAGTTCTTC	CASSSAGEQFF
.	TRBV6-4	TRBD1	TRBJ2-1	TGTGCCAGCAGTGACAGGAGGACAGGGGTCAATGAGCAGTTCTTC	CASSDRRTGVNEQFF
few	TRBV6-1	.	TRBJ2-7	TGTGCCAGCAGTGAAGCCGGCGGGGTCTACGAGCAGTACTTC	CASSEAGGVYEQYF
.	TRBV7-9	.	TRBJ1-3	TGTGCCAGCAGCTTAGTGGCCACGGAGGGAAACACCATATATTTT	CASSLVATEGNTIYF
.	TRBV19	TRBD1	TRBJ2-6	TGTGCCAGTAGTCCAGGGGGCAGCTCTGGGGCCAACGTCCTGACTTTC	CASSPGGSSGANVLTF
.	TRBV9	.	TRBJ1-3	TGTGCCAGCAGCGTCCAGACAGGAGATGGAAACACCATATATTTT	CASSVQTGDGNTIYF
.	TRBV29-1	.	TRBJ1-1	TGCAGCGTCTCGATATACTCAGGCGCGGCTTTCTTT	CSVSIYSGAAFF
.	TRBV29-1	TRBD1	TRBJ1-5	TGCAGCGTTAACACAGGGGTTAATCAGCCCCAGCATTTT	CSVNTGVNQPQHF
.	TRBV5-1	TRBD1	TRBJ1-1	TGCGCCAGCAGCTTGGCCCTTAGGGACAGGGGGCGATGGACTGAAGCTTTCTTT	CASSLALRDRGRWTEAFF
.	TRBV5-1	TRBD1	TRBJ2-5	TGCGCCAGCAGCCTGCTGACAGGGGGCTTCGAGACCCAGTACTTC	CASSLLTGGFETQYF
.	TRBV7-2	TRBD2	TRBJ2-7	TGTGCCAGCAGCTTATACGGGGGGGCTTCCTACGAGCAGTACTTC	CASSLYGGASYEQYF
.	TRBV4-3	TRBD1	TRBJ2-1	TGCGCCAGCAGCCAAGGGGGGACAGGGGGGAGCTCCTACAATGAGCAGTTCTTC	CASSQGGTGGSSYNEQFF
.	TRBV4-2	TRBD2	TRBJ2-3	TGTGCCAGCAGCCCGACCCGGACTAGCGGGGGAACTAGCACAGATACGCAGTATTTT	CASSPTRTSGGTSTDTQYF
few	TRBV12-5	.	TRBJ1-6	TGTGCTAGTGGTTTCAGGGAAGATTCACCCCTCCACTTT	CASGFREDSPLHF
.	TRBV24-1	TRBD1	TRBJ2-3	TGTGCCACCAGTGAACCGGGACAGGGTAGCACAGATACGCAGTATTTT	CATSEPGQGSTDTQYF
.	TRBV30	.	TRBJ2-3	TGTGCCTGGAGTGTAACACGAGATACGCAGTATTTT	CAWSVTRDTQYF
.	TRBV7-9	TRBD1	TRBJ2-1	TGTGCCAGCAGCTTAGGGACAGGGAAAACTTATGAGCAGTTCTTC	CASSLGTGKTYEQFF
.	TRBV6-5	TRBD2	TRBJ2-3	TGTGCCAGTGGACTAGCAGATACGCAGTATTTT	CASGLADTQYF
.	TRBV2	TRBD1	TRBJ1-2	TGTGCCAGCACCCGTAACTCCGGGACAGGGAGTTATGGCTACACCTTC	CASTRNSGTGSYGYTF
few	TRBV6-5	.	TRBJ2-3	TGTGCCAGCAGTTACACAGGGATGGGTAGCACAGATACGCAGTATTTT	CASSYTGMGSTDTQYF
.	TRBV5-6	.	TRBJ2-1	TGTGCCAGCAGCTTCGGGAGCTCCTACAATGAGCAGTTCTTC	CASSFGSSYNEQFF
.	TRBV28	.	TRBJ1-6	TGTGCCAGCAGTTTCGGTAATTCACCCCTCCACTTT	CASSFGNSPLHF
.	TRBV5-6	.	TRBJ1-2	TGTGCCAGCAGCTCCAGGGACTATGGCTACACCTTC	CASSSRDYGYTF
.	TRBV6-1	TRBD1	TRBJ1-6	TGTGCCAGCAGTGATTGGACAGGGTTGAATTCACCCCTCCACTTT	CASSDWTGLNSPLHF
.	TRBV12-3/TRBV12-4	.	TRBJ2-7	TGTGCCAGCAGTCCATCCTACGAGCAGTACTTC	CASSPSYEQYF
.	TRBV5-1	.	TRBJ1-2	TGCGCCAGCAGCGGGGGACACATCTATGGCTACACCTTC	CASSGGHIYGYTF
.	TRBV5-5	.	TRBJ2-3	TGTGCCAGCAGCTCCGAAGAGGGAATAAACACAGATACGCAGTATTTT	CASSSEEGINTDTQYF
.	TRBV7-2	TRBD2	TRBJ2-5	TGTGCCAGCAGTCTTAAAGGAGTAGCGGGGGCGGGAGAGACCCAGTACTTC	CASSLKGVAGAGETQYF
once	TRBV30	.	TRBJ2-7	TGTGCCTGGAGTGGGGGGGGCACCTCGTACGAGCAGTACTTC	CAWSGGGTSYEQYF
.	TRBV11-3	.	TRBJ2-7	TGTGCCAGCAGCTTAGGAGGGCCCCACGAGCAGTACTTC	CASSLGGPHEQYF
.	TRBV28	TRBD2	TRBJ2-1	TGTGCCAGCAGGGGACCGGGGGGGCACAATGAGCAGTTCTTC	CASRGPGGHNEQFF
few	TRBV5-6	TRBD1	TRBJ2-2	TGTGCCAGCAGAGAGGCCCGGACAGGGAACACCGGGGAGCTGTTTTTT	CASREARTGNTGELFF
.	TRBV6-6	.	TRBJ2-7	TGTGCCAGCAGTTACGAGGAGTCCTACGAGCAGTACTTC	CASSYEESYEQYF
.	TRBV6-6	TRBD1	TRBJ1-1	TGTGCCAGCAGTTCCGGGACAGGGGGATTGAACACTGAAGCTTTCTTT	CASSSGTGGLNTEAFF
.	TRBV29-1	.	TRBJ1-1	TGCAGCGTTGAAGGGAGCCACACTGAAGCTTTCTTT	CSVEGSHTEAFF
.	TRBV18	TRBD2	TRBJ2-7	TGTGCCGGGGCCGGGGGGGCGCGTAACTACGAGCAGTACTTC	CAGAGGARNYEQYF
.	TRBV10-3	TRBD1	TRBJ1-2	TGTGCCATCAGTGAGGGGGTAGGACAGGGCTATGGCTACACCTTC	CAISEGVGQGYGYTF
.	TRBV6-5	TRBD1	TRBJ1-6	TGTGCCAGCAATGGACAGGGCAATTCACCCCTCCACTTT	CASNGQGNSPLHF
.	TRBV5-6	.	TRBJ2-7	TGTGCCAGCAGCCTCGCAGACTACGAGCAGTACTTC	CASSLADYEQYF
.	TRBV7-9	TRBD2	TRBJ2-1	TGTGCCAGCAGCTTAGCAAGTGGGGGGACTAGCGTCTACAATGAGCAGTTCTTC	CASSLASGGTSVYNEQFF